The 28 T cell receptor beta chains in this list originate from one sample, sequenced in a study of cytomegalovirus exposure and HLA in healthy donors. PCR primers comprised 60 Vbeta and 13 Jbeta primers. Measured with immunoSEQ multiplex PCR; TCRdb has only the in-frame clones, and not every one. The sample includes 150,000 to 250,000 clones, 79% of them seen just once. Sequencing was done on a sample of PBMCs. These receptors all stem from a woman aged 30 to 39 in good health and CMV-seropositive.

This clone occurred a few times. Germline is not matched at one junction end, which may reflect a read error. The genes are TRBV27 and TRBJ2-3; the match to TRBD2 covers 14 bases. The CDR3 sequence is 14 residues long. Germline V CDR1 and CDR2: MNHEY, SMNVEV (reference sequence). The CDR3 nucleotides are TGTGCCAGCGGTTTCGGGACTAGCGGGGGACCGCAGTATTTT. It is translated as CASGFGTSGGPQYF.

The CDR3 loop is CASSQESSREFLALDTQYF. CDR3 DNA sequence: TGTGCCAGCAGCCAAGAAAGCTCGCGGGAGTTTTTAGCCCTAGATACGCAGTATTTT. The J gene is TRBJ2-3, the V gene TRBV14; 7 bases line up with TRBD2. This CDR3 comprises 19 residues. Germline V gene lookup returns CDR1 SGHDN and CDR2 FVKESK. Losses at the gene ends were 0 bases for V and 5 bases for J; bases not matched to a gene: 17.

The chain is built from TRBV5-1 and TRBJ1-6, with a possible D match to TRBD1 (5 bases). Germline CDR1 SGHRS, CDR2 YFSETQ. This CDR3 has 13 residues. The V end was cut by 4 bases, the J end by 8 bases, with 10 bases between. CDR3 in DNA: TGCGCCAGCAGCATAGGACAAGATTCACCCCTCCACTTT. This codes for CASSIGQDSPLHF.

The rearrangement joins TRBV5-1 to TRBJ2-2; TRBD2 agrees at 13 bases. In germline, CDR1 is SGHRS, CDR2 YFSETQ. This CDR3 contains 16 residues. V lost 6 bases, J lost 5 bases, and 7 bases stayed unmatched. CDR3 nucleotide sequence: TGCGCCAGCACCGTTCCGGGACTAGCGGGAACCGGGGAGCTGTTTTTT. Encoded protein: CASTVPGLAGTGELFF.

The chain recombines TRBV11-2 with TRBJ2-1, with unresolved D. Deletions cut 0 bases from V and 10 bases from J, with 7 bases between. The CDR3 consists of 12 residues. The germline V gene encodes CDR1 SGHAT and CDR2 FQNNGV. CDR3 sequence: CASSLEGIEQFF. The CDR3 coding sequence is TGTGCCAGCAGCTTAGAGGGCATAGAGCAGTTCTTC.

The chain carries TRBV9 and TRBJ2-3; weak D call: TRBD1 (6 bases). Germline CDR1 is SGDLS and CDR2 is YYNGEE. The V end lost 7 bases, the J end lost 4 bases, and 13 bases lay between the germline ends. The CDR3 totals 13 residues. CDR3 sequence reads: CASRGRTADTQYF. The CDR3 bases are TGTGCCAGCCGGGGAAGGACAGCAGATACGCAGTATTTT.

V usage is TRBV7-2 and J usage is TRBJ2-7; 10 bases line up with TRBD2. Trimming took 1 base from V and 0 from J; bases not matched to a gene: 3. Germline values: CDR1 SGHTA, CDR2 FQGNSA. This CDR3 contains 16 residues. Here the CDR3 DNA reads TGTGCCAGCAGCTTAGTCAGCGGGGGGGCCTCCTACGAGCAGTACTTC. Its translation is CASSLVSGGASYEQYF.

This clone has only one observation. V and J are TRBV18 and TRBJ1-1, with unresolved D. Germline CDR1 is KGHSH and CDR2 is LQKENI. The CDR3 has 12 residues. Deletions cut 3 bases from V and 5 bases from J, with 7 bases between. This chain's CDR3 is CASSPRDTEAFF. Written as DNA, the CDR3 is TGTGCCAGCTCACCCCGAGATACTGAAGCTTTCTTT.

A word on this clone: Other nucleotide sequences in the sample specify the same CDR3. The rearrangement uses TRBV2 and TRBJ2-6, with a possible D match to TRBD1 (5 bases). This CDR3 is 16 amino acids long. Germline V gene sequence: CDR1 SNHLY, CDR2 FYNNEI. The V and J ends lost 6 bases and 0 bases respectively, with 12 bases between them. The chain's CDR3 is CASRLQGASGANVLTF. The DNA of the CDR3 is TGTGCCAGCAGACTGCAGGGCGCCTCTGGGGCCAACGTCCTGACTTTC.

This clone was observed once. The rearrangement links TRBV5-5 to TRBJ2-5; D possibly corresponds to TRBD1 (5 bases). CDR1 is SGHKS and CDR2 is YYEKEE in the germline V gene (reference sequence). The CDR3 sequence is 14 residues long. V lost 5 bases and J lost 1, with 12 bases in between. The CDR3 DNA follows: TGTGCCAGCAGTAAAGGGGCCGTCCAAGAGACCCAGTACTTC. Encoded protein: CASSKGAVQETQYF.

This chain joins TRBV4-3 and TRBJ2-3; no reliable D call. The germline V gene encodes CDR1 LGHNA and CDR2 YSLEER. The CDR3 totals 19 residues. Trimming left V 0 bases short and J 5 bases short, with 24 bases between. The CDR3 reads CASSQDLFTWWSFLDTQYF. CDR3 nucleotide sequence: TGCGCCAGCAGCCAAGACCTTTTCACCTGGTGGAGCTTTTTAGATACGCAGTATTTT.

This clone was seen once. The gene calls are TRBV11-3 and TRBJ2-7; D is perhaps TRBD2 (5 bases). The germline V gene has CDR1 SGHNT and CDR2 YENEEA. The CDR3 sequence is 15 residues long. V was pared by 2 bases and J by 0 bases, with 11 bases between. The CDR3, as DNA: TGTGCCAGCAGCTTATGGGCGGAGGACTCCTACGAGCAGTACTTC. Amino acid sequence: CASSLWAEDSYEQYF.

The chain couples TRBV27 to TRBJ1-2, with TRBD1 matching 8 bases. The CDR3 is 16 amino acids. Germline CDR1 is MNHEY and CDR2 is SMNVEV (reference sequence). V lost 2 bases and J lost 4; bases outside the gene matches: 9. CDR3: CASSLGLSGGGYGYTF. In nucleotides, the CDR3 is TGTGCCAGCAGTTTAGGCTTATCAGGGGGCGGCTATGGCTACACCTTC.

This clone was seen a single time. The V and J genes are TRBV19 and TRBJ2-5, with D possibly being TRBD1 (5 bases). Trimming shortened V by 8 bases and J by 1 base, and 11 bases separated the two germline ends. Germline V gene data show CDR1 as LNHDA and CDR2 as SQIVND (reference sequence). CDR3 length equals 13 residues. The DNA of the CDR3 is TGTGCCAGTGCTGTGGGGCGCCAAGAGACCCAGTACTTC. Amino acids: CASAVGRQETQYF.

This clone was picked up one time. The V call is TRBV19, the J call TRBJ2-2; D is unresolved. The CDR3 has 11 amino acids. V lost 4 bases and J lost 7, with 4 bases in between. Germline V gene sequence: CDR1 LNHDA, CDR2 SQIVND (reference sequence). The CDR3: CASSTGGELFF. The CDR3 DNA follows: TGTGCCAGTAGTACCGGCGGGGAGCTGTTTTTT.

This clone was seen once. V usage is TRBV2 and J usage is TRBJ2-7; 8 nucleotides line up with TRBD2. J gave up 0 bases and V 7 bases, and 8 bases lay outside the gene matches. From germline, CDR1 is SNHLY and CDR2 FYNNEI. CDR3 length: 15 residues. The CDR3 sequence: CASKSSGVPSYEQYF. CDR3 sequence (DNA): TGTGCCAGCAAAAGTAGCGGGGTCCCCTCCTACGAGCAGTACTTC.

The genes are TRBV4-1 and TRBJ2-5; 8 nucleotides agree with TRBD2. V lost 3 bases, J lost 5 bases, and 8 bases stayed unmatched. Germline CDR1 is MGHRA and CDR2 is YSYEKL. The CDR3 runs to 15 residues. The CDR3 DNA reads TGCGCCAGCAGCCAGATGCGGGGGGAGGGCGAGACCCAGTACTTC. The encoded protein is CASSQMRGEGETQYF.

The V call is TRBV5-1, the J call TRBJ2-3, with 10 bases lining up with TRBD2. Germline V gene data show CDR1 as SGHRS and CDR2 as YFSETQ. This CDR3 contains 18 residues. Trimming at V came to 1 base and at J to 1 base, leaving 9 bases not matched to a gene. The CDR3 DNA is TGCGCCAGCAGCTTGATAGCGGGAGGTGCCGCTCGCACAGATACGCAGTATTTT. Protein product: CASSLIAGGAARTDTQYF.

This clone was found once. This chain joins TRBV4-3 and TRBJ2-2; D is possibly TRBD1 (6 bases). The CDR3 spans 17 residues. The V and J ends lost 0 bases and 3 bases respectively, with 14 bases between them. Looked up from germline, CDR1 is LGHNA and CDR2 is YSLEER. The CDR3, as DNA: TGCGCCAGCAGCCAAGATATGGGGGCAGGGGACACCGGGGAGCTGTTTTTT. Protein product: CASSQDMGAGDTGELFF.

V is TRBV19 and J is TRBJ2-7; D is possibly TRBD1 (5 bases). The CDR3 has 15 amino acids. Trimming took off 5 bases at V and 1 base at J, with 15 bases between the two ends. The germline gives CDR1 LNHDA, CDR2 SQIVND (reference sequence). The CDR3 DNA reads TGTGCCAGTAGTTCGAACCGAAGGGGTTCCTACGAGCAGTACTTC. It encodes CASSSNRRGSYEQYF.

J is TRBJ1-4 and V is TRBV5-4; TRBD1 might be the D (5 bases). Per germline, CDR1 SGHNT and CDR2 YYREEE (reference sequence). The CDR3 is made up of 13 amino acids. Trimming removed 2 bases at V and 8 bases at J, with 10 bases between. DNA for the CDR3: TGTGCCAGCAGCTTCGACCCAGGGGAAAAACTGTTTTTT. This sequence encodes CASSFDPGEKLFF.

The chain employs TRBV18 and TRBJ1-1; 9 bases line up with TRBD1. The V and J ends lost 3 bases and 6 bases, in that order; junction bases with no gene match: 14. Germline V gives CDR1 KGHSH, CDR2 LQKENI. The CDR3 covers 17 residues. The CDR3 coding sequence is TGTGCCAGCTCACCGGGGGATTGGGACAGGGTGGCTTCTGAAGCTTTCTTT. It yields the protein CASSPGDWDRVASEAFF.

CDR3 loop: CASSPRLAGGHEQYF. CDR3 nucleotides: TGTGCCAGCAGCCCAAGACTAGCGGGAGGCCACGAGCAGTACTTC. J is TRBJ2-7 and V is TRBV9; 13 nucleotides align to TRBD2. There are 15 residues in the CDR3. Losses at the gene ends were 4 bases for V and 5 bases for J; bases not matched to a gene: 6. Germline CDR1 and CDR2: SGDLS and YYNGEE.

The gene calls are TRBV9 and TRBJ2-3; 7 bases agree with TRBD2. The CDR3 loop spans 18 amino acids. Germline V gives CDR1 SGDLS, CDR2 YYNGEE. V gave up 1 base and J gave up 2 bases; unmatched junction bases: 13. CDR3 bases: TGTGCCAGCAGCGTAAAGTGGGGGACTACACTTGTCACAGATACGCAGTATTTT. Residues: CASSVKWGTTLVTDTQYF.

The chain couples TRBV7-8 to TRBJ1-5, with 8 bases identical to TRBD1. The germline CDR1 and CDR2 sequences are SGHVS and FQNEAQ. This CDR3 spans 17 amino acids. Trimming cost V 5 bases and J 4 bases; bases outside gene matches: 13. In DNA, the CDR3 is TGTGCCAGCAGCACGAACCCGTGGACAGGGAATAATCAGCCCCAGCATTTT. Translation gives CASSTNPWTGNNQPQHF.

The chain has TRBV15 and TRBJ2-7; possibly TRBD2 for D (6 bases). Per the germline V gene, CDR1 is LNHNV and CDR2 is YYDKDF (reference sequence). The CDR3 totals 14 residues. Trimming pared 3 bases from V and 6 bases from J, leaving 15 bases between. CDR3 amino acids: CATSRRDLDREQYF. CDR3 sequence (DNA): TGTGCCACCAGCAGGCGGGACTTGGACCGCGAGCAGTACTTC.

CDR3 bases: TGCGCCAGCCGCCCGACTAGCGGGCGATACGAGCAGTACTTC. Amino acid sequence: CASRPTSGRYEQYF. This chain links TRBV10-1 with TRBJ2-7; 10 nucleotides align to TRBD2. Per germline, CDR1 WNHNN and CDR2 SYGVQD (reference sequence). This CDR3 region has 14 residues. V gave up 8 bases and J gave up 4 bases; unmatched junction bases: 8.

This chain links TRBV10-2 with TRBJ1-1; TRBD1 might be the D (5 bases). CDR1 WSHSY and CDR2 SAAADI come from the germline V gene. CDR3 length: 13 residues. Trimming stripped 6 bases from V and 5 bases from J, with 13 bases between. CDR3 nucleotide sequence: TGCGCCAGCAGGGAGGGGAGGGTGACTGAAGCTTTCTTT. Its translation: CASREGRVTEAFF.